The present entry profiles one T cell receptor beta chain with its context. The sample holds one count of this clone. Its antigen target is currently unknown. Base qualities were left out, and no much larger clone turns up one base away. Whole blood was collected in K2EDTA tubes by collaborating institutions according to the institutions' own protocols. For TCRbeta analysis, collaborator samples were shipped as frozen whole blood, as isolated PBMCs, or as DNA extracted from either sample type. Looking up the germline V gene (reference sequence) yields CDR1 MNHEY and CDR2 SMNVEV. Here V drops 5 bases and J drops 8 bases, and the junction holds 17 bases not matched to any gene. From cysteine to phenylalanine, the CDR3 is 17 amino acids long. Only the CDR3 portion is preserved as DNA: 51 bases, with reading frame beginning at the first base. This specimen comes from a study of blood T cell repertoires in COVID-19 (dated by TCRdb to 2020 to 2021). At the level of the whole study: Collaborator samples came from the United States, Italy and Spain and covered acute and convalescent phases of COVID-19. The prospective study material was composed of cDNA or gDNA derived from T cells, B-cell-depleted T cells, or PBMCs. Subjects who had been exposed to COVID-19, were actively infected with it, or had recovered from it provided the deeply sampled blood TCRbeta repertoires that made up the dataset. A freely available public database, intended as a resource for researchers studying the immune response to SARS-CoV-2, is where the repertoires were released. Samples were obtained from the ongoing ImmuneRACE study (first 160 participants) and from over a thousand subjects provided by 6 global collaborators. The sample metadata nearly always contained a de-identified subject ID, COVID-19 status, age in years and sex. HLA class I and class II types, where available, came from metadata supplied by the sample provider rather than from assay-based typing.

The study at large found these results: How much clinical and demographic metadata was included differed by source and by participant, and the metadata was provided uncurated.

The immunoSEQ Assay, a bias-controlled multiplex PCR, was used to amplify TCRbeta CDR3 regions from genomic DNA. In the source study's methods: Nucleated cell counts per sample were estimated from amplification of reference gene primers within the assay. To quantify the absolute abundance of each unique TCRbeta CDR3 rearrangement, sequence reads were collapsed and filtered. For each sample, productive Simpson clonality was calculated as the square root of Simpson's diversity index across productive rearrangements. The table was pulled from immuneACCESS by TCRdb, which kept in-frame rearrangements only. Such tables lose some clones; where checked, under half of the loss comes from unresolved V genes, and the rest has no known cause. Clonal size and the V and J genes are those of that table, whereas D and trimming came from the DNA. This sample lists 150,000 to 200,000 clones; approximately 83% were detected once. The ten top clones hold roughly 3% of the sample.

The sequenced sample consisted of peripheral blood. The source is a man in his fifties or sixties with acute or convalescent COVID-19. The sequence joins TRBV27 to TRBJ2-1, with 8 bases matching TRBD2. CDR3 loop: CASSPLLAGNGADEQFF. In nucleotides, the sequence is TGTGCCAGCAGTCCCCTCTTAGCGGGGAACGGAGCGGATGAGCAGTTCTTC.